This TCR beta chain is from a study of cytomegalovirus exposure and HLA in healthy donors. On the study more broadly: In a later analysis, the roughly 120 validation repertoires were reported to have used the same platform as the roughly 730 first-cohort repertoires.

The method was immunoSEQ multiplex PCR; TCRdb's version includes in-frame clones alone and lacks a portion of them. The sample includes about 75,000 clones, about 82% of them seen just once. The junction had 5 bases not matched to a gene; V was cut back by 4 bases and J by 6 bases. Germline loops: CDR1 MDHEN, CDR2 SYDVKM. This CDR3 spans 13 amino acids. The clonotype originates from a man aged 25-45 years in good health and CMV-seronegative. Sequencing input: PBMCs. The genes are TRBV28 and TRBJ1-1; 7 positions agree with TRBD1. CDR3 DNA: TGTGCCAGCAGTTCTGAGACAGGGTCTGAAGCTTTCTTT. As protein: CASSSETGSEAFF.